This T cell receptor (beta chain) was observed in a study of blood T cells in healthy people across ages. Study-level information: For every two T cells, template switching captured about one barcoded beta molecule.

This clonotype was seen only a few times. A second PCR of roughly 7 to 11 cycles used a sample-barcoded 5' primer and a J-beta primer mix. A tag from a template-switch adaptor with 12 random nucleotides marked each cDNA molecule. Sequencing yielded, for each sample, at least 3 million paired-end reads carrying CDR3. Each CDR3 protein gets one entry after TCRdb re-called the 5' RACE reads with MiXCR. Of 1.5 million to 2 million distinct CDR3 sequences in the sample, roughly 50% were seen once. This clonotype originated in a woman aged 40 to 50 in good health. Sequencing input: blood.

The DNA for the CDR3 is TGTGCCAGCAGTTTCCACCCTTCCGCCACTAATGAAAAACTGTTTTTT. Amino acids: CASSFHPSATNEKLFF. The rearrangement links TRBV27 to TRBJ1-4; D remains ambiguous. CDR1 is MNHEY and CDR2 is SMNVEV in the germline V gene (reference sequence). This CDR3 is built from 16 residues. The V gene lost 3 bases and the J gene lost 2 bases, with 13 bases spanning the gap.